The 12 T cell receptor beta chains below were found in one sample sequenced in a study of chemoradiotherapy in HPV16-positive cancers. TCRdb's copy holds only in-frame clones and misses some; the assay was immunoSEQ multiplex PCR. The sample holds about 6,400 clones, approximately 79% seen once. The sequencing here drew on tumor tissue, taken from a patient who underwent chemoradiotherapy. The receptors come from a human donor with HPV-associated anogenital cancer.

The chain links TRBV5-8 to TRBJ1-2; 7 bases are shared with TRBD1. The CDR3 length is 14 residues. The germline gives CDR1 SGHTS, CDR2 YDEGEE. V lost 0 bases to trimming and J lost 4 bases; unmatched junction nucleotides: 3. CDR3 sequence reads: CASSLVGGSYGYTF. In nucleotides, the CDR3 is TGTGCCAGCAGCTTGGTAGGGGGCAGCTATGGCTACACCTTC.

J is TRBJ2-7 and V is TRBV29-1, with 9 bases fitting TRBD1. Germline-derived CDR1 and CDR2 are SQVTM and ANQGSEA. V was pared by 5 bases and J by 3 bases, with 8 bases of the junction left unmatched. CDR3 length equals 14 residues. DNA of the CDR3: TGCAGCGTTACGGGACAGGGTCATCTCTACGAGCAGTACTTC. Translation gives CSVTGQGHLYEQYF.

The chain couples TRBV30 to TRBJ1-1, with 7 bases that match TRBD1. CDR1 is GTSNPN, CDR2 SVGIG, per germline (reference sequence). This CDR3 contains 12 residues. V trimming: 2 bases; J trimming: 11 bases; junction bases outside the gene matches: 8. The CDR3 is CAWSPLDRAAFF. Written as DNA, the CDR3 is TGTGCCTGGAGTCCTCTTGACAGGGCGGCTTTCTTT.

The chain links TRBV19 to TRBJ1-1, with a weak D call TRBD1 (6 bases). The V gene lost 4 bases and the J gene lost 0 bases, with 9 bases spanning the gap. Germline V gene data show CDR1 as LNHDA and CDR2 as SQIVND (reference sequence). This CDR3 is built from 14 residues. The CDR3 sequence: CASSRGGLNTEAFF. CDR3 sequence (DNA): TGTGCCAGTAGTAGGGGGGGCCTGAACACTGAAGCTTTCTTT.

The CDR3 coding sequence is TGTGCCAGCAGCGTAGGTTTTAGCGGATATGAGCAGTTCTTC. Amino acids: CASSVGFSGYEQFF. V gene TRBV9 combines with J gene TRBJ2-1, with D possibly matching TRBD2 (6 bases). CDR1 and CDR2 from the germline V gene are SGDLS and YYNGEE. V lost 0 bases and J 8 bases, leaving 12 bases between the germline ends. The CDR3 runs to 14 residues. The variable domain in full, with the rest retrieved from reference TRBV9 and TRBJ2-1, is DSGVTQTPKHLITATGQRVTLRCSPRSGDLSVYWYQQSLDQGLQFLIQYYNGEERAKGNILERFSAQQFPDLHSELNLSSLELGDSALYFCASSVGFSGYEQFFGPGTRLTVL.

This clone appeared a few times. The chain combines TRBV18 with TRBJ2-7; no clear D. Germline CDR1 is KGHSH and CDR2 is LQKENI. The CDR3 spans 13 residues. V lost 0 bases to trimming and J lost 5 bases, with 8 bases between them. The CDR3 sequence is CASSPPVGNEQYF. The CDR3 nucleotides read TGTGCCAGCTCACCACCGGTCGGAAACGAGCAGTACTTC.

The DNA for the CDR3 is TGTGCCATTTCCATGAGATCCGTTGAAGCTTTCTTT. Translating gives CAISMRSVEAFF. This chain joins TRBV6-6 and TRBJ1-1; D gene unclear. CDR1 is MNHNY, CDR2 SVGAGI, per germline (reference sequence). V shed 10 bases and J shed 7 bases, with 16 bases lying between them. This CDR3 region has 12 residues.

J is TRBJ2-5 and V is TRBV5-1, with TRBD2 as a possible D gene (7 bases). In germline, CDR1 is SGHRS, CDR2 YFSETQ. Trimming pared 6 bases from V and 4 bases from J, leaving 22 bases between. CDR3 length: 16 amino acids. The CDR3 is CASTPSYGGAAETQYF. The CDR3 DNA sequence: TGCGCCAGCACCCCGTCTTATGGGGGGGCCGCAGAGACCCAGTACTTC. Using reference TRBV5-1 and TRBJ2-5 for the parts outside the CDR3, the full variable domain is KAGVTQTPRYLIKTRGQQVTLSCSPISGHRSVSWYQQTPGQGLQFLFEYFSETQRNKGNFPGRFSGRQFSNSRSEMNVSTLELGDSALYLCASTPSYGGAAETQYFGPGTRLLVL.

This clone appeared once. The chain recombines TRBV28 with TRBJ2-7; 7 positions match TRBD1. Germline trimming cut 3 bases from V and 2 bases from J; bases unmatched to any gene: 4. Germline lookup yields CDR1 MDHEN and CDR2 SYDVKM. The CDR3 consists of 14 residues. In DNA form, the CDR3 reads TGTGCCAGCAGTTTGGGGCAGGGGGCCTACGAGCAGTACTTC. It is translated as CASSLGQGAYEQYF.

This clone was recorded once. V usage is TRBV10-3 and J usage is TRBJ2-5, with D tentatively TRBD1 (6 bases). In germline, CDR1 is ENHRY, CDR2 SYGVKD. Deletions cut 4 bases from V and 5 bases from J, with 14 bases between. The CDR3 is 14 amino acids. The CDR3: CAISGGHGRETQYF. The CDR3 DNA reads as TGTGCCATCAGTGGGGGACACGGAAGGGAGACCCAGTACTTC.

The rearrangement links TRBV28 to TRBJ2-7; maybe TRBD1 (6 bases). Trimming shortened V by 3 bases and J by 6 bases, and 18 bases separated the two germline ends. CDR1 MDHEN and CDR2 SYDVKM come from the germline V gene. There are 15 residues in the CDR3. The CDR3: CASSFVFPLGGEQYF. CDR3 bases: TGTGCCAGCAGTTTTGTTTTCCCGTTAGGGGGCGAGCAGTACTTC.

The chain combines TRBV12-5 with TRBJ1-1; perhaps TRBD1 as D (5 bases). V was trimmed by 1 base and J by 4 bases, leaving 7 bases between them. Germline CDR1 is LGHNT and CDR2 is FRNRAP. There are 13 residues in the CDR3. CDR3 sequence (DNA): TGTGCTAGTGGTTTGGCCGGGGGCACTGAAGCTTTCTTT. Protein: CASGLAGGTEAFF. The full variable domain, with the rest looked up from reference TRBV12-5 and TRBJ1-1, is DARVTQTPRHKVTEMGQEVTMRCQPILGHNTVFWYRQTMMQGLELLAYFRNRAPLDDSGMPKDRFSAEMPDATLATLKIQPSEPRDSAVYFCASGLAGGTEAFFGQGTRLTVV.